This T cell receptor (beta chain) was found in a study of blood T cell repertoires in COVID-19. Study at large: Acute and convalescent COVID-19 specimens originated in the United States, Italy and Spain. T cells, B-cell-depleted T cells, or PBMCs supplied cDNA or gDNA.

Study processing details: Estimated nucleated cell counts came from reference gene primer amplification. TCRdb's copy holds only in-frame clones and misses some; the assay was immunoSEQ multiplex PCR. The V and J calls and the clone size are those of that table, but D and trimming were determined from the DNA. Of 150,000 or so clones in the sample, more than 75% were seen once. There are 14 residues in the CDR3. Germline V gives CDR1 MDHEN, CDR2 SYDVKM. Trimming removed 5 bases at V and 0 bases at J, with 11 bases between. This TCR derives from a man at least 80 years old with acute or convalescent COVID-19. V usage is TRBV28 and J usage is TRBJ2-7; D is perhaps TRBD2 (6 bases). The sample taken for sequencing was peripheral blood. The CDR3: CASSGVGGSYEQYF. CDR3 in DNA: TGTGCCAGCAGTGGGGTGGGGGGCTCCTACGAGCAGTACTTC.